The subject of this entry is one TCR beta chain. Its cognate antigen is unknown. TCRB transcripts that were expressed got sequenced, as all of the isolated RNA had been reverse transcribed. Libraries were prepared by immunoSEQ multiplex PCR; TCRdb keeps only in-frame clonotypes and omits some of them. Of under 450,000 clones in the sample, more than 11% are singletons; the top ten hold 0.035% to 0.04%. These data come from a study of beta chain features in type 1 diabetes. On the study more broadly: Summed over all samples, the examined sorted cells came to 90 million to 120 million. Study-wide findings and caveats: Moderately but significantly shorter TCRB CDR3s were found in Type 1 diabetes patients in all four CD4+ subsets.

Losses at the gene ends were 2 bases for V and 5 bases for J; bases not matched to a gene: 10. CDR1 and CDR2 (germline): MNHEY, SVGAGI. This CDR3 has 16 residues. The genes are TRBV6-5 and TRBJ2-5; 8 bases align to TRBD1. The origin of this receptor is a man aged 30-40 years in good health. The specimen sequenced was naive CD4+ T cells from blood. CDR3 protein: CASSYRPQGAGETQYF. DNA of the CDR3: TGTGCCAGCAGTTACCGGCCCCAGGGGGCAGGGGAGACCCAGTACTTC.